This TCR beta chain was sequenced for a study of T cells in localized non-small cell lung cancer. Study observations and caveats: T cell clonality was highest in uninvolved adjacent lung, above tumor. Adjacent lung held a median roughly 60 of the top 100 tumor clones.

Only in-frame clones appear in the TCRdb table, and some are missing; sequencing was by immunoSEQ multiplex PCR. This table has tens of thousands of clones, about nine tenths appearing once. With regard to this clone: The target antigen is unknown.

V dropped 0 bases and J dropped 6 bases, with 15 bases sitting between them. Per germline, CDR1 LGHNA and CDR2 YSLEER. The CDR3 is 16 amino acids. The chain combines TRBV4-3 with TRBJ2-1; TRBD2 might be the D (5 bases). This TCR was sampled from a female donor older than 55 with stage I squamous cell lung carcinoma. The sample here was peripheral blood, taken before any cancer treatment. The CDR3 sequence is CASSQDGLREFNEQFF. Written as DNA, the CDR3 is TGCGCCAGCAGCCAAGATGGGCTGAGGGAGTTCAATGAGCAGTTCTTC.